This T cell receptor (beta chain) emerged from a study of cytomegalovirus exposure and HLA in healthy donors. The PCR contained 60 Vbeta and 13 Jbeta primers. Sequenced by immunoSEQ multiplex PCR; TCRdb stores in-frame clones only, minus some. The sample has around 130,000 clones, around 8.5% seen once. CDR1 and CDR2 from the germline V gene are ENHRY and SYGVKD. Trimming removed 2 bases from V and 6 bases from J; junction bases left unmatched: 7. This CDR3 has 16 amino acids. This TCR was sampled from a man between 35 and 55 years old in good health and CMV-seronegative. J is TRBJ2-3 and V is TRBV10-3, with 11 nucleotides matching TRBD1. The sequencing sample was made of PBMCs. CDR3 in DNA: TGTGCCATCAGTGAGGTACCGGGACAGGGGGACGATACGCAGTATTTT. It yields the protein CAISEVPGQGDDTQYF.